This is a list of T cell receptor beta chains from one sample in a study of blood T cell repertoires in COVID-19. The assay was immunoSEQ multiplex PCR, and TCRdb's table has in-frame clones only and misses some. The sample holds fewer than 200,000 clones, over 80% seen once. The sequenced sample was PBMCs or T cells enriched from blood (not recorded which). These receptors all come from a woman aged 50 to 65 who had recovered from COVID-19. The CDR3 runs from the conserved cysteine through the conserved F or W. D genes are given only for firm matches. Where a row states a size, it is once, few, many or the class of an expanded clone; other rows omit it.

J	D	V	size	DNA	CDR3
TRBJ2-5	TRBD2	TRBV7-9	once	TGTGCCTGGGGGGGGGTTAGGGGTTCCGAGACCCAGTACTTC	CAWGGVRGSETQYF
TRBJ2-1	TRBD2	TRBV9	.	TGTGCCAGCAGCGTAGGGACTAGTATTGAGCAGTTCTTC	CASSVGTSIEQFF
TRBJ2-1	.	TRBV9	.	TGTGCCAGCAGCTCCCGACAGAGTCCCAATGAGCAGTTCTTC	CASSSRQSPNEQFF
TRBJ2-5	TRBD1	TRBV24-1	.	TGTGCCACCAAGGGGGCCGACCCGAAGACCCAGTACTTC	CATKGADPKTQYF
TRBJ1-2	.	TRBV6-5	.	TGTGCCAGCAGTCAGAGGGATGGAGGCTACACCTTC	CASSQRDGGYTF
TRBJ2-5	TRBD1	TRBV7-9	.	TGTGCCAGCAGCTTAGATGGACAGGGGGGCGAGACCCAGTACTTC	CASSLDGQGGETQYF
TRBJ1-4	TRBD1	TRBV24-1	.	TGTGCCACCAGTGATCCCGGGACAGGGGCCGAAAAACTGTTTTTT	CATSDPGTGAEKLFF
TRBJ2-4	.	TRBV18	.	TGTGCCAGCTCACCCAGAGGAGGGGACGGCAACATTCAGTACTTC	CASSPRGGDGNIQYF
TRBJ2-3	TRBD2	TRBV3-1/TRBV3-2	once	TGTGCCAGCAGCCTTAGCGGGGCGCGGGATACGCAGTATTTT	CASSLSGARDTQYF
TRBJ1-6	.	TRBV7-9	.	TGTGCCAGCAGCCCTTCCCGGGACATATCACCCCTCCACTTT	CASSPSRDISPLHF
TRBJ2-1	TRBD1	TRBV24-1	.	TGTGCCACCAGTGATGTGTTGGGACAGGGGAGCAATGAGCAGTTCTTC	CATSDVLGQGSNEQFF
TRBJ1-3	.	TRBV7-2	.	TGTGCCAGCAGCTACCTTCCCGGGAACGGAGGAAACACCATATATTTT	CASSYLPGNGGNTIYF
TRBJ2-3	.	TRBV5-8	.	TGTGCCAGCAGCCCAAGCCTTGGCACAGATACGCAGTATTTT	CASSPSLGTDTQYF
TRBJ1-2	.	TRBV19	.	TGTGCCAGTAGTATGTCGGGGTTTGGCTACACCTTC	CASSMSGFGYTF
TRBJ1-1	TRBD1	TRBV30	.	TGTGCCTGGAGTGGATCGCAGGGGGTGGAAGCTTTCTTT	CAWSGSQGVEAFF
TRBJ1-1	.	TRBV19	once	TGTGCCAGTAGTCCCCGCTCCCAGTTCATGAACACTGAAGCTTTCTTT	CASSPRSQFMNTEAFF
TRBJ2-3	.	TRBV19	.	TGTGCCAGTAGTCGAGCGCAGCACACAGATACGCAGTATTTT	CASSRAQHTDTQYF
TRBJ1-3	TRBD1	TRBV30	.	TGTGCCTGGGGGACAGTAGGAAACACCATATATTTT	CAWGTVGNTIYF
TRBJ1-5	TRBD1	TRBV28	.	TGTGCCAGCAGTTTTGAATGGGGCCAGGGGGAGAATCAGCCCCAGCATTTT	CASSFEWGQGENQPQHF
TRBJ2-5	TRBD2	TRBV28	.	TGTGCCAGCAGTCCCCATAGCGGGGGGTACCAAGAGACCCAGTACTTC	CASSPHSGGYQETQYF
TRBJ1-3	.	TRBV11-2	.	TGTGCCAGCAGCCGAAGAGCCGGGACATCTGACTCTGGAAACACCATATATTTT	CASSRRAGTSDSGNTIYF
TRBJ1-2	.	TRBV15	.	TGTGCCACCAGCAGAGATACTGGTGGCTACACCTTC	CATSRDTGGYTF